This paragraph covers one T cell receptor beta chain sequence. Only one count was recorded for this clone. This clone's antigen is unknown. No base qualities exist here, and no much larger clone lies one base off it. This record comes from a study of shared T cell receptors in the human thymus (dated by TCRdb to the early 2020s). With regard to the full study: The study investigated the way shared, self-reactive T-cell receptor alpha chains are produced in the human thymus.

The CDR3 measures 16 amino acids from cysteine to phenylalanine. Only CDR3 DNA is held: 48 bases, read in frame from base 1. In the germline V gene (reference sequence), CDR1 corresponds to LNHDA and CDR2 to SQIVND. V loses 4 bases at its end and J loses 5 bases; junction bases beyond the gene matches: 11. The library relied on the immunoSEQ multiplex PCR assay. The clones in this table, taken by TCRdb from immuneACCESS, are in-frame only. Not every clone is retained; where verified, under half of the shortfall comes from an unresolved V gene, and the cause of the rest is unknown. This sample is represented by 65,000 to 70,000 clones; over 90% of them were singletons. Jointly, the top ten make up approximately 0.03% of the sample.

Sequencing was carried out using thymocytes. The origin of this receptor is a human donor. Here the chain combines TRBV19 and TRBJ2-5, with TRBD2 identical over 9 junction bases. Here is the DNA: TGTGCCAGTAGTACCACCTCAACCCTAGCGGGGGAGACCCAGTACTTC. It translates as CASSTTSTLAGETQYF.